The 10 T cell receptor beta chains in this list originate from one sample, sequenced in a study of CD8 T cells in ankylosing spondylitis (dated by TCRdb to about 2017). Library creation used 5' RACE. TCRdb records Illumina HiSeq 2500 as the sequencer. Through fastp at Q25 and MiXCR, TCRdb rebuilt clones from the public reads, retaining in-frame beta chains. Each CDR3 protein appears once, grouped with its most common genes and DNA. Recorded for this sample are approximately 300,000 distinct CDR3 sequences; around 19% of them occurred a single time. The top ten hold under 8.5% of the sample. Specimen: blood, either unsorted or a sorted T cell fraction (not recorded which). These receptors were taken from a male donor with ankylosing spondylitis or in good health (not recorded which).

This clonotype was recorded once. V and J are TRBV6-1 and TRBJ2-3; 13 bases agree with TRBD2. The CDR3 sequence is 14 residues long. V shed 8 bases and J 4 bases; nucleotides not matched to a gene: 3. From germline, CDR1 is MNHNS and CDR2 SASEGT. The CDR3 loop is CASGLAGAPDTQYF. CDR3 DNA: TGTGCCAGCGGACTAGCGGGAGCCCCAGATACGCAGTATTTT.

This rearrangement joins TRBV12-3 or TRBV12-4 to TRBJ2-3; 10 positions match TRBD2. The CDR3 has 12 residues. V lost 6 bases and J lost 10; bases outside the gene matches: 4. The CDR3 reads CASSRGLAAQYF. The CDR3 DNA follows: TGTGCCAGCAGCCGCGGACTAGCGGCGCAGTATTTT.

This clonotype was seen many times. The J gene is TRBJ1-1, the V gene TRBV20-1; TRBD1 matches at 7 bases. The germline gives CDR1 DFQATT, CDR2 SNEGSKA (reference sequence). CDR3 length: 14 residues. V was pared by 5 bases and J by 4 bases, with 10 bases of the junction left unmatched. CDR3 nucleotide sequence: TGCAGTGCTCCCGACAGGGCCCGCAGCACTGAAGCTTTCTTT. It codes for CSAPDRARSTEAFF.

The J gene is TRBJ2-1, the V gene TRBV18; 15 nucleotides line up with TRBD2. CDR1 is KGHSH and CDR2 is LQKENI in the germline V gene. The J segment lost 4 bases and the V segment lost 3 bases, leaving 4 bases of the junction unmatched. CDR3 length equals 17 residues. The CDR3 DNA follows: TGTGCCAGCTCACCCCCGGGACTAGCGGGAGGTTACAATGAGCAGTTCTTC. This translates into CASSPPGLAGGYNEQFF.

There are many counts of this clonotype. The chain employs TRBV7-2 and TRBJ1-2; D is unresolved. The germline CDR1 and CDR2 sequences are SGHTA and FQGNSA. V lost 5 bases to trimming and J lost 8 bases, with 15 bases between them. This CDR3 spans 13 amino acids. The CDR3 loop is CASSDPRIRGYTF. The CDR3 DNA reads TGTGCCAGCAGCGACCCCCGAATCCGGGGCTACACCTTC.

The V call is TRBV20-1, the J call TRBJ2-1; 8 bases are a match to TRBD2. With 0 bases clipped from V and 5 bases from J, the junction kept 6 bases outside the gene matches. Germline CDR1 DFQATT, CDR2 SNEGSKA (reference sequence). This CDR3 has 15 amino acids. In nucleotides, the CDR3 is TGCAGTGCTAGAGATATACTAGCGGATAACAATGAGCAGTTCTTC. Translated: CSARDILADNNEQFF.

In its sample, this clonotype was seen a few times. CDR3 bases: TGTGCCACCAGTGATTCCTCCACAGGGATAGGGCAGTTCTTC. Translating it yields CATSDSSTGIGQFF. J is TRBJ2-1 and V is TRBV24-1; tentatively, D is TRBD1 (6 bases). In germline, CDR1 is KGHDR, CDR2 SFDVKD. The CDR3 runs to 14 residues. V was cut by 2 bases and J by 12 bases, with 16 bases left in between.

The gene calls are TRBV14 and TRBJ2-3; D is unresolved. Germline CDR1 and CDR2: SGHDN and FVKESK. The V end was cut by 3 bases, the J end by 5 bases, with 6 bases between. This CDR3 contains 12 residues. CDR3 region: CASSHYKDTQYF. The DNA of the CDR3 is TGTGCCAGCAGCCACTACAAAGATACGCAGTATTTT. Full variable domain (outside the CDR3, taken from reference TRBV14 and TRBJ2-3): EAGVTQFPSHSVIEKGQTVTLRCDPISGHDNLYWYRRVMGKEIKFLLHFVKESKQDESGMPNNRFLAERTGGTYSTLKVQPAELEDSGVYFCASSHYKDTQYFGPGTRLTVL.

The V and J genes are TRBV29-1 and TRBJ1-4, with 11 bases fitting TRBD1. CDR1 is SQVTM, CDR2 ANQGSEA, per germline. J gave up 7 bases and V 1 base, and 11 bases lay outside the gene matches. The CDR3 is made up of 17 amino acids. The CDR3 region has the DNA TGCAGCGTTGAAGTCGGACAGGGGGCGTTGGTAGGTGAAAAACTGTTTTTT. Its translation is CSVEVGQGALVGEKLFF.

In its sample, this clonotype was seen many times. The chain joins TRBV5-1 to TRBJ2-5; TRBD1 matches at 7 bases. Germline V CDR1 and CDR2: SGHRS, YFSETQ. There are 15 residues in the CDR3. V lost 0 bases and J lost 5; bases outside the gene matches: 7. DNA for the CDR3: TGCGCCAGCAGCTTGGTCGGCAGGGGGTCGGAGACCCAGTACTTC. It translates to CASSLVGRGSETQYF.